These 15 T cell receptor beta chains were all obtained from the same sample, sequenced in a study of T-cell memory formation after mild COVID-19. Via MiXCR, TCRdb re-called the 5' RACE reads, giving one row per CDR3 protein. The sample comprises tens of thousands of distinct CDR3 sequences, 9.5% to 15% of which are singletons, and 41% rests with the top ten. Sample: PBMCs or a T cell subset sorted from them (not recorded which). Receptors were obtained from a man between 18 and 29 years old who had mild COVID-19 (a few samples of this study predate the infection). Cell type and time point are not known.

The chain couples TRBV11-1 to TRBJ2-7, with D perhaps matching TRBD2 (5 bases). Germline V gene data show CDR1 as SGHAT and CDR2 as FQDESV (reference sequence). V lost 4 bases and J lost 0, with 13 bases in between. This CDR3 has 15 amino acids. In DNA form, the CDR3 reads TGTGCCAGCAGCTACTTTTCTGGGAGCTCCTACGAGCAGTACTTC. Translation gives CASSYFSGSSYEQYF.

The table lists this clonotype with many counts. The rearrangement uses TRBV7-8 and TRBJ1-5; weak D call: TRBD1 (5 bases). CDR1 is SGHVS, CDR2 FQNEAQ, per germline. The CDR3 totals 17 residues. V lost 5 bases to trimming and J lost 0 bases, with 17 bases between them. CDR3 DNA sequence: TGTGCCAGCAGCAAGGTGGAGGGGACTTATAGCAATCAGCCCCAGCATTTT. Translated: CASSKVEGTYSNQPQHF.

The chain couples TRBV15 to TRBJ2-1; no definite D call. Germline V CDR1 and CDR2: LNHNV, YYDKDF (reference sequence). The V end lost 8 bases, the J end lost 3 bases, and 11 bases lay between the germline ends. The CDR3 contains 13 residues. CDR3 in DNA: TGTGCCACCCGCCGGTCCGGCTACAATGAGCAGTTCTTC. Its translation is CATRRSGYNEQFF.

This clonotype was picked up a small number of times. The chain employs TRBV4-1 and TRBJ2-3; D is tentatively TRBD1 or TRBD2 (6 bases each). Trimming removed 0 bases from V and 0 bases from J, with 10 bases in between. Germline-derived CDR1 and CDR2 are MGHRA and YSYEKL. This CDR3 region has 16 residues. CDR3 sequence (DNA): TGCGCCAGCAGCCAAGACCCGGGGGCCAGCACAGATACGCAGTATTTT. Its protein is CASSQDPGASTDTQYF.

The J gene is TRBJ1-1, the V gene TRBV12-3 or TRBV12-4; D not resolved. CDR3 length equals 16 residues. V shed 6 bases and J shed 1 base, with 18 bases lying between them. The CDR3 DNA follows: TGTGCCAGCAGCCTAGGCCTACCCGTTGCGAACACTGAAGCTTTCTTT. It specifies CASSLGLPVANTEAFF.

The V call is TRBV12-3 or TRBV12-4, the J call TRBJ2-2; 8 positions agree with TRBD1. V trimming: 11 bases; J trimming: 5 bases; junction bases outside the gene matches: 4. The CDR3 runs to 12 residues. This CDR3 reads CASWTGTGELFF. CDR3 bases: TGTGCCTCCTGGACAGGGACCGGGGAGCTGTTTTTT.

This clonotype was detected a few times. The gene calls are TRBV12-3 or TRBV12-4 and TRBJ1-6; 9 bases fit TRBD1. The CDR3 has 17 residues. With V trimmed by 5 bases and J by 7 bases, 12 bases remained unmatched. The DNA of the CDR3 is TGTGCCAGCAGTCTCGCGGGACAGGGTCCCCTCAATTCACCCCTCCACTTT. It is translated as CASSLAGQGPLNSPLHF.

The chain carries TRBV10-2 and TRBJ2-3; 8 bases match TRBD1. The CDR3 runs to 15 residues. The germline gives CDR1 WSHSY, CDR2 SAAADI. With 5 bases clipped from V and 1 base from J, the junction kept 5 bases outside the gene matches. The CDR3 DNA reads as TGCGCCAGCAGTCCAGGGGGCTGGGGCACAGATACGCAGTATTTT. This gives the protein CASSPGGWGTDTQYF.

This clonotype was seen only a few times. The V call is TRBV4-1, the J call TRBJ1-2, with D uncertain. V was shortened by 3 bases and J by 2 bases, with 10 bases between the two germline ends. Germline V gene data show CDR1 as MGHRA and CDR2 as YSYEKL. The CDR3 sequence is 14 residues long. The DNA of the CDR3 is TGCGCCAGCAGCCAGGGCCTGGCAAACTATGGCTACACCTTC. The encoded protein is CASSQGLANYGYTF.

The chain carries TRBV9 and TRBJ1-3; D may be TRBD1 (5 bases). This CDR3 comprises 15 residues. V dropped 2 bases and J dropped 2 bases, with 11 bases sitting between them. Germline loops: CDR1 SGDLS, CDR2 YYNGEE. The CDR3 region has the DNA TGTGCCAGCAGCGTGGGGCTGGGGCCTGGAAACACCATATATTTT. Its translation: CASSVGLGPGNTIYF.

The chain is built from TRBV9 and TRBJ1-1; possibly TRBD1 for D (6 bases). Germline CDR1 is SGDLS and CDR2 is YYNGEE. CDR3 length: 12 amino acids. Trimming cost V 4 bases and J 5 bases, with 9 bases left between them. CDR3 sequence reads: CASSKQGTEAFF. The CDR3 DNA reads TGTGCCAGCAGCAAACAGGGAACTGAAGCTTTCTTT.

The chain carries TRBV12-3 or TRBV12-4 and TRBJ2-1; a weak D match, TRBD1 (5 bases). Trimming stripped 3 bases from V and 2 bases from J, with 11 bases between. The CDR3 totals 15 residues. CDR3 nucleotide sequence: TGTGCCAGCAGTTTTTTCCAGGGCCCCTACAATGAGCAGTTCTTC. Residues: CASSFFQGPYNEQFF.

This clonotype was recorded many times. The chain couples TRBV19 to TRBJ2-7, with 7 bases lining up with TRBD1. The CDR3 is 18 residues long. The ends lost 0 bases at V and 0 bases at J; junction bases unmatched: 11. Germline-derived CDR1 and CDR2 are LNHDA and SQIVND (reference sequence). CDR3 loop: CASSIDRGCRDSSYEQYV. The DNA of the CDR3 is TGTGCCAGTAGTATAGATCGAGGATGTCGGGACAGCTCCTACGAGCAGTACGTC.

The sample holds a few counts of this clonotype. V usage is TRBV7-6 and J usage is TRBJ1-4; TRBD1 is a possible D gene (5 bases). The CDR3 loop spans 15 amino acids. Per the germline V gene, CDR1 is SGHVS and CDR2 is FNYEAQ. Trimming took off 1 base at V and 8 bases at J, with 14 bases between the two ends. CDR3 DNA: TGTGCCAGCAGCTTAGTCCAGGGAGGAGGAGAAAAACTGTTTTTT. Its protein is CASSLVQGGGEKLFF.

Many counts were recorded for this clonotype. This chain joins TRBV7-9 and TRBJ2-7; TRBD1 is a possible D gene (5 bases). Trimming removed 2 bases at V and 0 bases at J, with 14 bases between. The CDR3 is made up of 16 amino acids. Germline V gene sequence: CDR1 SEHNR, CDR2 FQNEAQ (reference sequence). In nucleotides, the CDR3 is TGTGCCAGCAGCTTATCGCAGGGTCAGCTCTCCTACGAGCAGTACTTC. Translation gives CASSLSQGQLSYEQYF.